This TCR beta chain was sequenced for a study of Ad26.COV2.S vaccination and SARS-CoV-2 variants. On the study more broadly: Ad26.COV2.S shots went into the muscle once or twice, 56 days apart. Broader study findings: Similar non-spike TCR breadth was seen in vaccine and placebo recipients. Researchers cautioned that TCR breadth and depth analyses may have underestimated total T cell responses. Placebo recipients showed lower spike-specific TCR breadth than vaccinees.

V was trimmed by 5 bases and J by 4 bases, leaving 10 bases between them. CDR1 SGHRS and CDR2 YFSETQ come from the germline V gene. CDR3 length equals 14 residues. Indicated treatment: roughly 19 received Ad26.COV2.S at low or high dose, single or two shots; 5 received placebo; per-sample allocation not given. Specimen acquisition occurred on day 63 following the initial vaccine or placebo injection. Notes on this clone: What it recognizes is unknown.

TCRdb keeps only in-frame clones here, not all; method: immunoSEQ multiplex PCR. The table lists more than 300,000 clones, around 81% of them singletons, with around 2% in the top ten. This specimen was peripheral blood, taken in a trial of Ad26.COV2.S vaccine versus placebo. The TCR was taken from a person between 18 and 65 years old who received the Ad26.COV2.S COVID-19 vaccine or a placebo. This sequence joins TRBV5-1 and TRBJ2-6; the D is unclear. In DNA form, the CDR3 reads TGCGCCAGCAGAGCATCCTCCGGGGCCAACGTCCTGACTTTC. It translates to CASRASSGANVLTF.